This T cell receptor (beta chain) was found in a study of CD8 T cells in ankylosing spondylitis. Study outcomes and limitations: Before this, some motif variants had been reported in reactive arthritis synovial fluid and blood. Within ankylosing spondylitis blood, a TCR beta motif made up of under 10 highly homologous variants appeared to be characteristic. The study looked at matched synovial fluid samples from ankylosing spondylitis patients. Disease-linked clones were reported to be significantly enriched there.

This clonotype has a count of ten or more. Its antigen is undetermined. With molecular barcodes, quantitative 5'-RACE was used to make the TCR beta libraries. TCRdb processed the 5' RACE reads anew with MiXCR; each CDR3 protein has one entry. The table has under 400,000 distinct CDR3 sequences, about 9.9% seen once. Trimming took off 4 bases at V and 2 bases at J, with 10 bases between the two ends. This CDR3 has 14 residues. In germline, CDR1 is SGHKS, CDR2 YYEKEE (reference sequence). The sample comprised blood, either unsorted or a sorted T cell fraction (not recorded which). This receptor was taken from a female donor with ankylosing spondylitis or in good health (not recorded which). This chain uses TRBV5-5 with TRBJ2-1; weak D call: TRBD2 (5 bases). CDR3 bases: TGTGCCAGCAGCGCCGGGGTAGCCTACAATGAGCAGTTCTTC. Protein product: CASSAGVAYNEQFF.